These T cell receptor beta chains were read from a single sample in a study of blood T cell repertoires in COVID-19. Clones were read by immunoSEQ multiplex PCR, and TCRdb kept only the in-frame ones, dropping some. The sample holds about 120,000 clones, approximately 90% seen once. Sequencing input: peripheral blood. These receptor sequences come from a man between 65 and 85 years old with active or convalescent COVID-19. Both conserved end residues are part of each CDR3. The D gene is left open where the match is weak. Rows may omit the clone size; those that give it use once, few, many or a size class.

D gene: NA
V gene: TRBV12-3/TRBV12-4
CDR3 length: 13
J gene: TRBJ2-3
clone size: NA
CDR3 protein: CASSFQGPDTQYF
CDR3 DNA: TGTGCCAGCAGTTTTCAGGGGCCGGATACGCAGTATTTT

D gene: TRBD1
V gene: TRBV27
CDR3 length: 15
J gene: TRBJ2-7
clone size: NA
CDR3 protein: CASNRGGTGRREQYF
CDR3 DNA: TGTGCCAGCAACCGAGGGGGGACAGGGAGGAGGGAGCAGTACTTC

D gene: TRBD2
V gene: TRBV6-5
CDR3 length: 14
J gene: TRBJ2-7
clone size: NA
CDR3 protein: CASRLGLASYEQYF
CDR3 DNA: TGTGCCAGCCGGCTCGGACTAGCGTCATACGAGCAGTACTTC

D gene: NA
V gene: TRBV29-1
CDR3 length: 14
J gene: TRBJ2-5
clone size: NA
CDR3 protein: CSVELVGGWETQYF
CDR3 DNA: TGCAGCGTTGAACTCGTTGGGGGGTGGGAGACCCAGTACTTC

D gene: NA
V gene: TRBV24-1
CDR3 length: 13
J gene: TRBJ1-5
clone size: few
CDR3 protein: CATSTRGTQPQHF
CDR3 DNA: TGTGCCACCAGTACCCGGGGAACTCAGCCCCAGCATTTT

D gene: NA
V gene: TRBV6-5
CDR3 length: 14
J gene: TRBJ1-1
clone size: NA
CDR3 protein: CASSYRQNRAEAFF
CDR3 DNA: TGTGCCAGCAGTTATCGCCAAAACAGGGCGGAAGCTTTCTTT

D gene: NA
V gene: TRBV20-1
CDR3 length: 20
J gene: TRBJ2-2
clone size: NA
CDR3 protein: CSASVGRSIIWGVRTGELFF
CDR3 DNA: TGCAGTGCTAGTGTCGGCAGGTCCATCATCTGGGGAGTCCGAACCGGGGAGCTGTTTTTT

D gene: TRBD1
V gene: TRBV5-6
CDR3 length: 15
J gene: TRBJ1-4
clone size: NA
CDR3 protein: CASSNTGATNEKLFF
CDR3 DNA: TGTGCCAGCAGTAATACAGGGGCAACTAATGAAAAACTGTTTTTT

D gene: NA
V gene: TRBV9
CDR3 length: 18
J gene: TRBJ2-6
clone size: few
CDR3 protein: CASSVAAGASSGANVLTF
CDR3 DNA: TGTGCCAGCAGCGTAGCGGCAGGGGCGAGCTCTGGGGCCAACGTCCTGACTTTC

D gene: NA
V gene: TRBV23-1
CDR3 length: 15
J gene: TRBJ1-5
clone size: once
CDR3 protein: CASSHPGQVNQPQHF
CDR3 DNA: TGCGCCAGCAGTCACCCGGGACAAGTTAATCAGCCCCAGCATTTT

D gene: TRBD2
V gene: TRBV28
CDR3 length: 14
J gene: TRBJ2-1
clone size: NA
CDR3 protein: CASRGLAFYNEQFF
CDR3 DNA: TGTGCCAGCCGGGGACTAGCCTTCTACAATGAGCAGTTCTTC

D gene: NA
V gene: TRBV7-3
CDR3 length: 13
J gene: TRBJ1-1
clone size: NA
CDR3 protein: CASSLNSGAEAFF
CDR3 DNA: TGTGCCAGCAGCTTAAATTCGGGAGCTGAAGCTTTCTTT

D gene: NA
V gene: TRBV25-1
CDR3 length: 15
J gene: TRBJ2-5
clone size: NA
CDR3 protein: CASSERGYLGETQYF
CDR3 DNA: TGTGCCAGCAGTGAAAGGGGATACTTGGGAGAGACCCAGTACTTC

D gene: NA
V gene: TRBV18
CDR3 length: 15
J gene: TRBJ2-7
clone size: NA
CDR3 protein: CASSRTSGTPYEQYF
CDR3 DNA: TGTGCCAGCTCACGAACCTCCGGGACACCATACGAGCAGTACTTC

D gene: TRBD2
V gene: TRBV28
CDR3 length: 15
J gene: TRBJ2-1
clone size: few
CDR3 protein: CASSLFSSGSDEQFF
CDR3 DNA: TGTGCCAGCAGTTTATTCTCTAGCGGGAGCGATGAGCAGTTCTTC

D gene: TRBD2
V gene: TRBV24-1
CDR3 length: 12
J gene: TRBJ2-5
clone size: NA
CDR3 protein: CATGGDAETQYF
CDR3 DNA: TGTGCCACCGGGGGGGATGCAGAGACCCAGTACTTC

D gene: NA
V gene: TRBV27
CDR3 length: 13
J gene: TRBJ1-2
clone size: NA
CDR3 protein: CPPLPEQKYGYTF
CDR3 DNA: TGCCCCCCCCTCCCGGAACAGAAATATGGCTACACCTTC

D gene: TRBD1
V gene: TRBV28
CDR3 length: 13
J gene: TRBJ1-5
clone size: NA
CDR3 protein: CASRRQGSQPQHF
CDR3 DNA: TGTGCCAGCAGGCGACAGGGTAGTCAGCCCCAGCATTTT

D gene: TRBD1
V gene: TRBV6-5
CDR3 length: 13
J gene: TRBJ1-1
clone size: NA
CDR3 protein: CASSPARTGKAFF
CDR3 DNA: TGTGCCAGCAGTCCCGCCAGGACAGGGAAAGCTTTCTTT

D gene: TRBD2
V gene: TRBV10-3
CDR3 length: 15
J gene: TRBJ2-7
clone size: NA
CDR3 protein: CAISGGLAGGYEQYF
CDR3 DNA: TGTGCCATCAGTGGGGGACTAGCGGGAGGGTACGAGCAGTACTTC

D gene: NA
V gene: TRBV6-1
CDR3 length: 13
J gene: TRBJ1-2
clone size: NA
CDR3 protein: CASRAGTLYGYTF
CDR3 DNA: TGTGCCAGCAGAGCCGGGACATTGTATGGCTACACCTTC

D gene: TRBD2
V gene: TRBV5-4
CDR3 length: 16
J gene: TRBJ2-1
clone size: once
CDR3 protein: CASSSGTSGAYNEQFF
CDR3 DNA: TGTGCCAGCAGCTCGGGGACTAGCGGAGCCTACAATGAGCAGTTCTTC

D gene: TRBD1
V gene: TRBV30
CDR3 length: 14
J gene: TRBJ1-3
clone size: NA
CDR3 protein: CALETGFPGNTIYF
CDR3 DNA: TGTGCCTTGGAGACAGGGTTTCCTGGAAACACCATATATTTT

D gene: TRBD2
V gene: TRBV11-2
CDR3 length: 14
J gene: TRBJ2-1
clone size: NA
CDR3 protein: CASSLLAGGNEQFF
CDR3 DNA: TGTGCCAGCAGCTTACTAGCGGGAGGGAATGAGCAGTTCTTC

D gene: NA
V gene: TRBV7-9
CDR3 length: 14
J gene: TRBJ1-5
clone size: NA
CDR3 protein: CASSTGGVIGAQHF
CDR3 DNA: TGTGCCAGCAGCACGGGGGGCGTAATCGGGGCCCAGCATTTT

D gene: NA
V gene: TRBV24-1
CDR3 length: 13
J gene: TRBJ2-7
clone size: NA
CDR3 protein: CATSDPLSYEQYF
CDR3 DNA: TGTGCCACCAGTGACCCCCTGTCCTACGAGCAGTACTTC

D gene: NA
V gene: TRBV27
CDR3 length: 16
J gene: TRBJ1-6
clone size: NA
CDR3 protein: CASSFAERGINSPLHF
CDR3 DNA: TGTGCCAGCAGTTTTGCAGAGCGGGGCATTAATTCACCCCTCCACTTT

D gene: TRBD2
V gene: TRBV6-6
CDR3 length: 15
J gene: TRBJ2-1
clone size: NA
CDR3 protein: CASSSRLAGNNEQFF
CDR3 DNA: TGTGCCAGCAGTTCCAGACTAGCGGGTAACAATGAGCAGTTCTTC

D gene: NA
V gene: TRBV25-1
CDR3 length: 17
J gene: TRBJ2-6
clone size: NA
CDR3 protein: CASSGGVAPSGANVLTF
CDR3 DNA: TGTGCCAGCAGTGGGGGGGTCGCCCCCTCTGGGGCCAACGTCCTGACTTTC

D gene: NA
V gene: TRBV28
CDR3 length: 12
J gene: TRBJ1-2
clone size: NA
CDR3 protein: CAITGTNYGYTF
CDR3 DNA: TGTGCCATCACCGGGACAAACTATGGCTACACCTTC

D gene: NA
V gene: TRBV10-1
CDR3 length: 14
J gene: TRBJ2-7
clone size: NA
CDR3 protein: CASSERADTYEQYF
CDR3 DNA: TGCGCCAGCAGTGAGCGGGCGGACACCTACGAGCAGTACTTC

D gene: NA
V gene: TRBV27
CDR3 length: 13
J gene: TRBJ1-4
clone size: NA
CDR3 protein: CASSLIEGEKLFF
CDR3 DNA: TGTGCCAGCAGTTTAATCGAGGGAGAAAAACTGTTTTTT

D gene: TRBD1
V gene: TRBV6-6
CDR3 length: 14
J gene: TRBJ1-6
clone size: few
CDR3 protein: CASSRTGGESPLHF
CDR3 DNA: TGTGCCAGCAGCCGGACAGGGGGAGAGTCACCCCTCCACTTT

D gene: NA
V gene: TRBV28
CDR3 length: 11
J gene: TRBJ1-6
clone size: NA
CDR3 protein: CASSSTYSLHF
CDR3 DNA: TGTGCCAGCAGTTCGACATACTCCCTCCACTTT

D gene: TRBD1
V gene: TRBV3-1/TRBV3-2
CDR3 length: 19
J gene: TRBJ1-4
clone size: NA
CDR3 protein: CASSLGPDRRQATNEKLFF
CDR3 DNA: TGTGCCAGCAGCCTCGGACCGGACAGGAGGCAGGCAACTAATGAAAAACTGTTTTTT

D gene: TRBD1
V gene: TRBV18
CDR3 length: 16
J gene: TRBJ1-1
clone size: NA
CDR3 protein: CASSRDRGRRNTEAFF
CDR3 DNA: TGTGCCAGCTCACGGGACAGGGGGCGGCGGAACACTGAAGCTTTCTTT

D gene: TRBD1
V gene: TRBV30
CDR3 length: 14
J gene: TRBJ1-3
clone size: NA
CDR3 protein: CAWGTGTPGNTIYF
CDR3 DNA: TGTGCCTGGGGGACAGGGACACCTGGAAACACCATATATTTT

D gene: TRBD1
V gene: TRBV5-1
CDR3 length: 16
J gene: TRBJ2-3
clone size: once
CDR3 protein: CASSLPQGDSTDTQYF
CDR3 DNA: TGCGCCAGCAGCTTACCACAGGGGGATAGCACAGATACGCAGTATTTT

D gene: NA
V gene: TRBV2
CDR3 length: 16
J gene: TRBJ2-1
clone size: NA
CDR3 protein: CASSEAGGHSYNEQFF
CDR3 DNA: TGTGCCAGCAGTGAAGCTGGCGGACACTCCTACAATGAGCAGTTCTTC

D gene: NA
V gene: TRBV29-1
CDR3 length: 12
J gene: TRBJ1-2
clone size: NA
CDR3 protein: CSVDRINYGYTF
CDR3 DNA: TGCAGCGTTGACAGGATTAATTATGGCTACACCTTC

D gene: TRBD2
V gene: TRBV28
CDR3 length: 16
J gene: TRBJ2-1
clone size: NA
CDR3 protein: CASSPGLAGDYNEQFF
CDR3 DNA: TGTGCCAGCAGTCCTGGACTAGCGGGTGATTACAATGAGCAGTTCTTC

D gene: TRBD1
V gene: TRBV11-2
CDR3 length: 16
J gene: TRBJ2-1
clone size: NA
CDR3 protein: CASSYRGQGNYNEQFF
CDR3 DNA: TGTGCCAGCAGTTACAGAGGACAGGGGAACTACAATGAGCAGTTCTTC

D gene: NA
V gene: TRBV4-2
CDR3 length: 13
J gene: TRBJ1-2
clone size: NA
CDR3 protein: CASSQASVGGYTF
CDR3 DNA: TGTGCCAGCAGCCAAGCCTCCGTGGGCGGCTACACCTTC

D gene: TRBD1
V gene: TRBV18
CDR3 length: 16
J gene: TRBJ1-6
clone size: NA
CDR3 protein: CASSHGQGTSDSPLHF
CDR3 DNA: TGTGCCAGCTCACACGGACAGGGAACAAGTGATTCACCCCTCCACTTT